The sequence of this TCR beta chain was determined in a study of identical twins. TCRdb passed the 5' RACE reads through MiXCR, listing each CDR3 protein once. The sample carries around 1.7 million distinct CDR3 sequences, around a third recorded once. This clonotype has just a few counts. What it recognizes is unknown. CDR3 size: 12 residues. From germline, CDR1 is SGHRS and CDR2 YFSETQ. V lost 5 bases and J lost 4, with 9 bases in between. Whole-study findings and limits: Models predicted less out-of-frame TCR alpha sharing in monozygotic twins than was found.

The clonotype originates from a newborn girl in good health. The rearrangement uses TRBV5-1 and TRBJ1-2; no clear D. Input material: cord blood. DNA of the CDR3: TGCGCCAGCAGGGAGCCGGGCTATGGCTACACCTTC. Translated, it gives CASREPGYGYTF.